These T cell receptor beta chains were read from a single sample in a study of cytomegalovirus exposure and HLA in healthy donors. Sequencing was performed with immunoSEQ multiplex PCR; in TCRdb, only in-frame clones are kept and a portion is missing. Of about 120,000 clones listed, roughly four fifths are singletons. The sequencing sample was made of PBMCs. The source is a woman aged 25 to 39 in good health and CMV-seropositive. The CDR3 runs from the conserved cysteine through the conserved F or W. Fields, in order: clone size, D gene, J gene, V gene, CDR3 protein, CDR3 DNA. A D gene is named only where the DNA matches it firmly. Rows give clone size only sometimes, using once, few, many, or a class for an expanded clone.

clone size: once; D gene: -; J gene: TRBJ1-3; V gene: TRBV6-6; CDR3 protein: CASSAGRTVSGNTIYF; CDR3 DNA: TGTGCCAGCAGTGCCGGACGGACTGTCTCTGGAAACACCATATATTTT
clone size: -; D gene: -; J gene: TRBJ1-2; V gene: TRBV5-6; CDR3 protein: CASSLILPDGYTF; CDR3 DNA: TGTGCCAGCAGCTTGATCCTCCCCGATGGCTACACCTTC
clone size: -; D gene: -; J gene: TRBJ1-2; V gene: TRBV30; CDR3 protein: CAWSGAGQANYGYTF; CDR3 DNA: TGTGCCTGGAGTGGTGCGGGGCAAGCTAACTATGGCTACACCTTC
clone size: -; D gene: TRBD2; J gene: TRBJ2-7; V gene: TRBV18; CDR3 protein: CASSPGVAGTGEQYF; CDR3 DNA: TGTGCCAGCTCACCAGGAGTAGCGGGGACCGGCGAGCAGTACTTC
clone size: once; D gene: -; J gene: TRBJ1-2; V gene: TRBV5-4; CDR3 protein: CASSLGTANYGYTF; CDR3 DNA: TGTGCCAGCAGCTTGGGGACAGCAAACTATGGCTACACCTTC
clone size: -; D gene: TRBD2; J gene: TRBJ2-5; V gene: TRBV9; CDR3 protein: CASSVGLAGKETQYF; CDR3 DNA: TGTGCCAGCAGCGTAGGCCTAGCGGGGAAAGAGACCCAGTACTTC
clone size: -; D gene: -; J gene: TRBJ1-1; V gene: TRBV7-2; CDR3 protein: CASSLIFGQEAFF; CDR3 DNA: TGTGCCAGCAGCTTAATCTTCGGACAGGAAGCTTTCTTT
clone size: -; D gene: TRBD1; J gene: TRBJ2-1; V gene: TRBV7-6; CDR3 protein: CASSSGQGAYNEQFF; CDR3 DNA: TGTGCCAGCAGCTCGGGACAGGGGGCCTACAATGAGCAGTTCTTC
clone size: -; D gene: TRBD2; J gene: TRBJ2-7; V gene: TRBV7-8; CDR3 protein: CASSLLGGGNEQYF; CDR3 DNA: TGTGCCAGCAGCTTACTTGGGGGGGGGAACGAGCAGTACTTC
clone size: -; D gene: TRBD1; J gene: TRBJ2-7; V gene: TRBV4-2; CDR3 protein: CASSQEQGARRLQYF; CDR3 DNA: TGTGCCAGCAGCCAGGAACAGGGGGCGCGGCGCTTGCAGTACTTC
clone size: few; D gene: TRBD1; J gene: TRBJ1-6; V gene: TRBV29-1; CDR3 protein: CSVDGTGGTLHF; CDR3 DNA: TGCAGCGTTGACGGGACAGGGGGCACCCTCCACTTT
clone size: -; D gene: TRBD2; J gene: TRBJ2-1; V gene: TRBV6-1; CDR3 protein: CASSERSGGAVYNEQFF; CDR3 DNA: TGTGCCAGCAGTGAAAGGAGCGGGGGGGCCGTCTACAATGAGCAGTTCTTC
clone size: -; D gene: -; J gene: TRBJ2-2; V gene: TRBV4-1; CDR3 protein: CASSRRTGELFF; CDR3 DNA: TGCGCCAGCAGCCGCCGGACCGGGGAGCTGTTTTTT
clone size: -; D gene: TRBD2; J gene: TRBJ2-2; V gene: TRBV7-2; CDR3 protein: CASRPTSGGDTGELFF; CDR3 DNA: TGTGCCAGCAGACCAACTAGCGGGGGGGACACCGGGGAGCTGTTTTTT
clone size: -; D gene: -; J gene: TRBJ1-2; V gene: TRBV16; CDR3 protein: CASSSPPGGSYTF; CDR3 DNA: TGTGCCAGCAGCTCTCCGCCGGGGGGTTCCTACACCTTC
clone size: -; D gene: TRBD1; J gene: TRBJ2-7; V gene: TRBV5-1; CDR3 protein: CATRQGALSYEQYF; CDR3 DNA: TGCGCCACCCGACAGGGGGCCCTATCCTACGAGCAGTACTTC
clone size: -; D gene: TRBD2; J gene: TRBJ2-1; V gene: TRBV11-3; CDR3 protein: CASSPRTSGYNEQFF; CDR3 DNA: TGTGCCAGCAGCCCCAGGACTAGCGGTTACAATGAGCAGTTCTTC
clone size: -; D gene: -; J gene: TRBJ2-7; V gene: TRBV4-3; CDR3 protein: CASSQDRGNYEQYF; CDR3 DNA: TGCGCCAGCAGCCAAGACAGGGGAAACTACGAGCAGTACTTC
clone size: few; D gene: TRBD1; J gene: TRBJ2-7; V gene: TRBV18; CDR3 protein: CASSPRTGVFGEQYF; CDR3 DNA: TGTGCCAGCTCACCTCGGACAGGGGTGTTCGGCGAGCAGTACTTC
clone size: -; D gene: -; J gene: TRBJ1-5; V gene: TRBV19; CDR3 protein: CASSGGGSNQPQHF; CDR3 DNA: TGTGCCAGTAGTGGGGGGGGGTCCAATCAGCCCCAGCATTTT
clone size: -; D gene: -; J gene: TRBJ1-6; V gene: TRBV4-2; CDR3 protein: CASRIQGNSYNSPLHF; CDR3 DNA: TGTGCCAGCAGGATACAGGGAAACTCCTATAATTCACCCCTCCACTTT
clone size: -; D gene: -; J gene: TRBJ2-1; V gene: TRBV7-9; CDR3 protein: CASTVGGNEQFF; CDR3 DNA: TGTGCCAGCACCGTAGGAGGTAATGAGCAGTTCTTC
clone size: few; D gene: TRBD1; J gene: TRBJ1-6; V gene: TRBV5-1; CDR3 protein: CASSLDGQGNNSPLHF; CDR3 DNA: TGCGCCAGCAGCTTGGATGGACAGGGGAATAATTCACCCCTCCACTTT
clone size: -; D gene: TRBD2; J gene: TRBJ2-7; V gene: TRBV18; CDR3 protein: CASSPTSGGSYEQYF; CDR3 DNA: TGTGCCAGCTCACCGACTAGCGGGGGTTCCTACGAGCAGTACTTC
clone size: -; D gene: -; J gene: TRBJ1-2; V gene: TRBV7-9; CDR3 protein: CASSDSQLFINYGYTF; CDR3 DNA: TGTGCCAGCAGCGACAGCCAGCTATTTATTAACTATGGCTACACCTTC
clone size: once; D gene: -; J gene: TRBJ2-3; V gene: TRBV4-2; CDR3 protein: CASSQDGWGGAQNTQYF; CDR3 DNA: TGTGCCAGCAGCCAAGATGGATGGGGGGGGGCCCAGAATACGCAGTATTTT
clone size: -; D gene: -; J gene: TRBJ2-7; V gene: TRBV18; CDR3 protein: CASSPGEREQYF; CDR3 DNA: TGTGCCAGCTCACCAGGGGAGCGCGAGCAGTACTTC
clone size: -; D gene: -; J gene: TRBJ1-6; V gene: TRBV11-2; CDR3 protein: CASSLARVGRPDSPLHF; CDR3 DNA: TGTGCCAGCAGCTTAGCTAGGGTGGGGAGGCCCGATTCACCCCTCCACTTT
clone size: -; D gene: TRBD1; J gene: TRBJ1-5; V gene: TRBV19; CDR3 protein: CASSVNRGDSNQPQHF; CDR3 DNA: TGTGCCAGTAGTGTAAACAGGGGCGATAGCAATCAGCCCCAGCATTTT
clone size: -; D gene: TRBD2; J gene: TRBJ2-5; V gene: TRBV7-9; CDR3 protein: CASSPGLAGLETQYF; CDR3 DNA: TGTGCCAGCAGCCCGGGACTAGCGGGGTTAGAGACCCAGTACTTC
clone size: -; D gene: TRBD2; J gene: TRBJ2-1; V gene: TRBV28; CDR3 protein: CASSSIEGAGGPFEQFF; CDR3 DNA: TGTGCCAGCAGTTCAATTGAGGGGGCGGGGGGGCCGTTTGAGCAGTTCTTC
clone size: -; D gene: -; J gene: TRBJ2-1; V gene: TRBV7-9; CDR3 protein: CASSADRSSYNEQFF; CDR3 DNA: TGTGCCAGCAGCGCCGACAGGAGCTCCTACAATGAGCAGTTCTTC
clone size: -; D gene: -; J gene: TRBJ1-3; V gene: TRBV10-1; CDR3 protein: CARPEELRGNTIYF; CDR3 DNA: TGCGCCAGGCCTGAGGAGCTAAGAGGAAACACCATATATTTT
clone size: -; D gene: TRBD1; J gene: TRBJ2-7; V gene: TRBV10-3; CDR3 protein: CAIRTDRGLENEQYF; CDR3 DNA: TGTGCCATCAGGACGGACAGGGGGCTAGAGAACGAGCAGTACTTC
clone size: -; D gene: -; J gene: TRBJ2-7; V gene: TRBV20-1; CDR3 protein: CSAAGRHEQYF; CDR3 DNA: TGCAGTGCTGCTGGGAGGCATGAGCAGTACTTC
clone size: once; D gene: -; J gene: TRBJ2-3; V gene: TRBV28; CDR3 protein: CASRAADTQYF; CDR3 DNA: TGTGCCAGCAGGGCAGCAGATACGCAGTATTTT
clone size: -; D gene: -; J gene: TRBJ1-2; V gene: TRBV4-2; CDR3 protein: CASSQGDNPGYGYTF; CDR3 DNA: TGTGCCAGCAGCCAAGGGGATAACCCGGGGTATGGCTACACCTTC